This T cell receptor beta chain was recovered during a study of blood T cell repertoires in COVID-19. Study background: Sources were T cells, B-cell-depleted T cells, or PBMCs; the material itself was cDNA or gDNA.

Germline CDR1 SGHDT, CDR2 YYEEEE. V was clipped by 8 bases and J by 5 bases; unmatched bases: 8. The CDR3 runs to 13 residues. As processed by the authors: Reference gene primer amplification in the assay estimated nucleated cell counts. Some clones are missing from TCRdb's copy, which holds only in-frame ones; the method was immunoSEQ multiplex PCR. V and J calls and clone size follow that table, whereas D and trimming were derived from the DNA. The data contain more than 300,000 clones, 80% to 95% of them singletons. This sequence was found in a woman in her twenties or thirties who had recovered from COVID-19. This chain uses TRBV5-6 with TRBJ2-7, with 9 bases lining up with TRBD1. Input material: PBMCs or T cells enriched from blood (not recorded which). CDR3 residues: CASITGQGNEQYF. In DNA, the CDR3 is TGTGCCAGTATTACGGGACAGGGAAACGAGCAGTACTTC.